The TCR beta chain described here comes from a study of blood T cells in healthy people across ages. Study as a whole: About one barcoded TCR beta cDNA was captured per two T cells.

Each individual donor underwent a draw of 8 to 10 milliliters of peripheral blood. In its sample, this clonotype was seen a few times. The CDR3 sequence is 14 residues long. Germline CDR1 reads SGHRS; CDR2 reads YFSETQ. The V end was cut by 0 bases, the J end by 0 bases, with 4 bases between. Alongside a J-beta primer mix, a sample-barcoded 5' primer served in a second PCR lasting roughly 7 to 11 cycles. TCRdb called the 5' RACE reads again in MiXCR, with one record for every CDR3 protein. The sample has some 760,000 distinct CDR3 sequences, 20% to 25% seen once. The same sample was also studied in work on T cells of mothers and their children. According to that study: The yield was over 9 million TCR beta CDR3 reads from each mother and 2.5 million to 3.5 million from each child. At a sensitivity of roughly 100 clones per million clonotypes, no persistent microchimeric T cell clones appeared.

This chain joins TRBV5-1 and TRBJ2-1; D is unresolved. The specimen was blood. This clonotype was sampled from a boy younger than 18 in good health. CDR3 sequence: CASSLGRSYNEQFF. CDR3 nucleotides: TGCGCCAGCAGCTTGGGGCGCTCCTACAATGAGCAGTTCTTC.